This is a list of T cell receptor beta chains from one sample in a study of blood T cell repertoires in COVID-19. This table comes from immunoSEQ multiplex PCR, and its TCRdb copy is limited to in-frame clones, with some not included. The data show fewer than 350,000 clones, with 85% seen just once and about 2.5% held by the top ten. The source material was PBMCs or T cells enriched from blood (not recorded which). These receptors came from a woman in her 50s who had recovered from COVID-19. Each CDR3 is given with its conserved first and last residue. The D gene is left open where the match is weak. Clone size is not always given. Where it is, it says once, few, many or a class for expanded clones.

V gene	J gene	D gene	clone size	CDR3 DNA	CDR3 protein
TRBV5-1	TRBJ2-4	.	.	TGCGCCAGCAGCGTATCAAAGGGGAACATTCAGTACTTC	CASSVSKGNIQYF
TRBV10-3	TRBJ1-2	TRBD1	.	TGTGCCATCACGGGACAGGCTAACTATGGCTACACCTTC	CAITGQANYGYTF
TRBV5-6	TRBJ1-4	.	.	TGTGCCAGCAGCTTGTGGGCAGCTGGTGAAAAACTGTTTTTT	CASSLWAAGEKLFF
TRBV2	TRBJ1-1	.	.	TGTGCCAACCGTTTAAGCATCGGGGTGACTGAAGCTTTCTTT	CANRLSIGVTEAFF
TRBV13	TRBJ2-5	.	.	TGTGCCAGCAGCACTTCGGACACCCCACAAGAGACCCAGTACTTC	CASSTSDTPQETQYF
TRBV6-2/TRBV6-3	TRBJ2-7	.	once	TGTGCCAGCAGCCGAACCTTCGACAGTGCCGAGCAGTACTTC	CASSRTFDSAEQYF
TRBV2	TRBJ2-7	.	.	TGTGCCAGCTTCCCGGACAGCATTTCCTCCTACGAGCAGTACTTC	CASFPDSISSYEQYF
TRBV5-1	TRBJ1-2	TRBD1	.	TGCGCCAGCAGCAGACTGACAGGGGTAGATGGCTACACCTTC	CASSRLTGVDGYTF
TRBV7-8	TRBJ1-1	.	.	TGTGCCAGCAGCTTACCCGGAGGGTCTGAAGCTTTCTTT	CASSLPGGSEAFF
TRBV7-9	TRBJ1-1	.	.	TGTGCCAGCAGTTCGGGTGTTCGGATGAACACTGAAGCTTTCTTT	CASSSGVRMNTEAFF